This T cell receptor (beta chain) was profiled in a study of cytomegalovirus exposure and HLA in healthy donors. Turning to the study itself: In a later analysis, it was reported that the 120 validation repertoires had been produced on the same platform as the 550 to 700 repertoires belonging to the first cohort.

Clones were sequenced by immunoSEQ multiplex PCR, and TCRdb holds only the in-frame ones, with some missing. The sample contains about 82,000 clones, approximately 93% of which appear only once. Trimming took off 4 bases at V and 1 base at J, with 13 bases between the two ends. The length of the CDR3 is 15 residues. CDR1 LGHNA and CDR2 YNFKEQ come from the germline V gene. Among the approximately 110 subjects of the validation cohort, separate from the 666-subject first cohort, were the donors. Broader study findings: The tendency of first-cohort TCR clusters to co-occur in the roughly 130 validation repertoires was the finding of a later analysis.

This clone was detected once. The antigen is not known. Sequenced sample: PBMCs. This TCR was sampled from a man aged 18 to 29 in good health and CMV-seronegative. The chain joins TRBV4-2 to TRBJ1-2, with D perhaps TRBD1 (6 bases). The CDR3 DNA follows: TGTGCCAGCAGCCGATCATCGGACAGTAACTATGGCTACACCTTC. It encodes CASSRSSDSNYGYTF.